The entry below describes one T cell receptor beta chain. This specimen belongs to a study of T cell responses to AZD1222 COVID-19 vaccine. Clones were sequenced by immunoSEQ multiplex PCR, and TCRdb holds only the in-frame ones, with some missing. The sample yields about 49,000 clones, approximately 79% seen once. The V and J ends lost 7 bases and 0 bases respectively, with 22 bases between them. This CDR3 spans 18 amino acids. CDR1 is GTSNPN and CDR2 is SVGIG in the germline V gene (reference sequence). The origin of this receptor is an adult in good health. Here the sequenced sample was peripheral blood, taken on day 0 of MenACWY control vaccination. The rearrangement links TRBV30 to TRBJ1-6; D gene ambiguous. The CDR3 spells CASQSRPGQRSYNSPLHF. The CDR3 DNA is TGTGCCTCCCAGTCAAGGCCAGGTCAACGCTCCTATAATTCACCCCTCCACTTT.